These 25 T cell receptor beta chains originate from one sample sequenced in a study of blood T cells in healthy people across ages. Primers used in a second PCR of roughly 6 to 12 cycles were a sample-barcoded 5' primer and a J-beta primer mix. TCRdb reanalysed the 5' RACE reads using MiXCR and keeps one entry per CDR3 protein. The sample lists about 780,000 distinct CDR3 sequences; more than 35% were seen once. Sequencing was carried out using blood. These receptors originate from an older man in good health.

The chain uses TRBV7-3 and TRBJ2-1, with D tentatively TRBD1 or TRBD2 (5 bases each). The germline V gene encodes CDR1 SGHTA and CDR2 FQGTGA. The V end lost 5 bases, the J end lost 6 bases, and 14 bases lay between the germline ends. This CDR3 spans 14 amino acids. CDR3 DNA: TGTGCCAGCAGCCCTGGGGGATTCGGCAATGAGCAGTTCTTC. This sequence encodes CASSPGGFGNEQFF.

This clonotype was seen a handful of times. The CDR3 DNA sequence: TGCAGTGCTAGGGGTAGCGCCCAAGAGACCCAGTACTTC. Residues: CSARGSAQETQYF. The chain joins TRBV20-1 to TRBJ2-5, with D perhaps TRBD2 (5 bases). This CDR3 is 13 amino acids long. Germline CDR1 reads DFQATT; CDR2 reads SNEGSKA (reference sequence). The ends were cut back, 3 bases at V and 1 base at J, with 9 bases in the middle.

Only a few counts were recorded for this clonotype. The CDR3 loop reads CSVVGSGGGETQYF. The CDR3 bases are TGCAGCGTTGTGGGTAGCGGGGGAGGAGAGACCCAGTACTTC. This sequence joins TRBV29-1 and TRBJ2-7; 9 bases agree with TRBD2. The closer fit of TRBJ2-5 to the DNA end suggests the J call may be wrong. Looked up from germline, CDR1 is SQVTM and CDR2 is ANQGSEA. CDR3 length: 14 residues.

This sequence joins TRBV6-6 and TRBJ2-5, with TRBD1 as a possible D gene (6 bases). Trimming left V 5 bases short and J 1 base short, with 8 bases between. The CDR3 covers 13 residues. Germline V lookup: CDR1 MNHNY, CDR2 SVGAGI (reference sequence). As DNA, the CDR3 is TGTGCCAGCAGTACAGGGATCCAAGAGACCCAGTACTTC. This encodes CASSTGIQETQYF.

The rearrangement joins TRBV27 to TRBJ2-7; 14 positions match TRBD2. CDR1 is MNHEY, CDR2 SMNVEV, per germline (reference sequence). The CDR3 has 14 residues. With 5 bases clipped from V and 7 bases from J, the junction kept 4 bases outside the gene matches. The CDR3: CASSRGTSGGEQYF. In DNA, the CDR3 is TGTGCCAGCAGTCGCGGGACTAGCGGGGGAGAGCAGTACTTC.

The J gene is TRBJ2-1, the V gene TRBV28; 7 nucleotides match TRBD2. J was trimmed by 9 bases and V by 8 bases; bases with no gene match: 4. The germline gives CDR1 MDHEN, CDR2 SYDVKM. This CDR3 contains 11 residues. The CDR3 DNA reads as TGTGCCAGCCGAGGCGGGGGTGAGCAGTTCTTC. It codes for CASRGGGEQFF. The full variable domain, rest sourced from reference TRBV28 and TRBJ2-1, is DVKVTQSSRYLVKRTGEKVFLECVQDMDHENMFWYRQDPGLGLRLIYFSYDVKMKEKGDIPEGYSVSREKKERFSLILESASTNQTSMYLCASRGGGEQFFGPGTRLTVL.

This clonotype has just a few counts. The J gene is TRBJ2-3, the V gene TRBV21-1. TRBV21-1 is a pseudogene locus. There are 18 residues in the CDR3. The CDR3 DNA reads TGTGCCAGCAGCAAAGTCTGGTTAAGGACGGGCTGCACAGATACGCAGTATTTT. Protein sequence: CASSKVWLRTGCTDTQYF.

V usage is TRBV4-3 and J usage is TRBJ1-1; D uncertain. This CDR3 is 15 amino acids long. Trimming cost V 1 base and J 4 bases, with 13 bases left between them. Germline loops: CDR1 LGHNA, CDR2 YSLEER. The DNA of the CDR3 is TGCGCCAGCAGCCAAGTTTGGGAGGTGAGCACTGAAGCTTTCTTT. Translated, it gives CASSQVWEVSTEAFF.

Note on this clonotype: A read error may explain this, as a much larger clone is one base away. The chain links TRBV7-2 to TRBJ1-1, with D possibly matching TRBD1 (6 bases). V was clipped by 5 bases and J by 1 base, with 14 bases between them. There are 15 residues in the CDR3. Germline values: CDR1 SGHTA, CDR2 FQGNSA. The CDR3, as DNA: TGTGCCAGCAGCATCAACGGGGGGGCGAACACTGAAGCTTTCTTT. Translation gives CASSINGGANTEAFF.

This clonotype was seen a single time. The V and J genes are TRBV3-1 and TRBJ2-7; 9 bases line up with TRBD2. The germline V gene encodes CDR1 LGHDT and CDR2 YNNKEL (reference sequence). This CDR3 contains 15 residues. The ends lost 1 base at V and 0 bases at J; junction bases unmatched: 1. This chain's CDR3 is CASSQGGGASYEQYF. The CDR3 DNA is TGTGCCAGCAGCCAAGGCGGGGGGGCCTCCTACGAGCAGTACTTC.

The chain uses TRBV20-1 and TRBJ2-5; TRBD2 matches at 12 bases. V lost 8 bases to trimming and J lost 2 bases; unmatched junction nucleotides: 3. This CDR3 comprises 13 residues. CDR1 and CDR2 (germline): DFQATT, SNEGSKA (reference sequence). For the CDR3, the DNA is TGCAGTACAGGACTAGCGGGACAAGAGACCCAGTACTTC. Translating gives CSTGLAGQETQYF.

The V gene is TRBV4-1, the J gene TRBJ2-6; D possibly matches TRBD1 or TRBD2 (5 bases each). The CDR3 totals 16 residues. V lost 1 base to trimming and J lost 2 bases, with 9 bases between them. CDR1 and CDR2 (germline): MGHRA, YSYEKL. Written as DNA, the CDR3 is TGCGCCAGCAGCCAAGGAGGGACCACTGGGGCCAACGTCCTGACTTTC. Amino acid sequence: CASSQGGTTGANVLTF.

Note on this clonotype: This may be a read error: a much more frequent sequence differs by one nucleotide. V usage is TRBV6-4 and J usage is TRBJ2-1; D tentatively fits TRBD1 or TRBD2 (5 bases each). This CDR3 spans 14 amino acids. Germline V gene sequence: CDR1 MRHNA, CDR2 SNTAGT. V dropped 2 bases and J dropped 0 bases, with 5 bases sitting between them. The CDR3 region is CASSDGGSYNEQFF. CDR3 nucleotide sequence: TGTGCCAGCAGTGACGGGGGCTCCTACAATGAGCAGTTCTTC.

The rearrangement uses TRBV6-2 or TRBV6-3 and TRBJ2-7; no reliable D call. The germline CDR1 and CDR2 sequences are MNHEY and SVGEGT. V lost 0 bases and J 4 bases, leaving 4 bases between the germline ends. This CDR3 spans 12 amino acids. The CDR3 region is CASSYSVYEQYF. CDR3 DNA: TGTGCCAGCAGTTACTCGGTGTACGAGCAGTACTTC.

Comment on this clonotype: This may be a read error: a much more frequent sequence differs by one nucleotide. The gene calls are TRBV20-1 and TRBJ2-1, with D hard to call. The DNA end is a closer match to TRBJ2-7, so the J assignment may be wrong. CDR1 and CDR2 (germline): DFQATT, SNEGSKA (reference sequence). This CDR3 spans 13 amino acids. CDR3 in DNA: TGCAGTGCTAATAGAAACTCCTACAATGAGCAGTACTTC. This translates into CSANRNSYNEQYF.

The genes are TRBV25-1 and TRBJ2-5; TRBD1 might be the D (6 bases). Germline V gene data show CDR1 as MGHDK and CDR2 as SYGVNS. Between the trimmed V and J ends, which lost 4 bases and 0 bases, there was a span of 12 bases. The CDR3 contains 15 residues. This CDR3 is CASSVTGPYQETQYF. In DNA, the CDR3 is TGTGCCAGCAGTGTGACAGGACCGTACCAAGAGACCCAGTACTTC.

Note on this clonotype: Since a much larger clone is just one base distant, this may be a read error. CDR3 protein: CSVNSNPSTDTRYF. CDR3 nucleotide sequence: TGCAGCGTTAATAGCAATCCTAGCACAGATACGCGGTATTTT. The V gene is TRBV29-1, the J gene TRBJ2-3, with D possibly matching TRBD2 (5 bases). This CDR3 has 14 residues. Germline V gives CDR1 SQVTM, CDR2 ANQGSEA.

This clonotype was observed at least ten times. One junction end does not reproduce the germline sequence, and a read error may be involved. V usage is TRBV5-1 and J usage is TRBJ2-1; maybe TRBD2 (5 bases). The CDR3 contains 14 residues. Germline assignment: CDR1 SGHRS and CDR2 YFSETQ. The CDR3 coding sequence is TGCGCCAGCAGCTTGGTTCGTGACTACGATGAGCAGTTCTTC. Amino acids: CASSLVRDYDEQFF.

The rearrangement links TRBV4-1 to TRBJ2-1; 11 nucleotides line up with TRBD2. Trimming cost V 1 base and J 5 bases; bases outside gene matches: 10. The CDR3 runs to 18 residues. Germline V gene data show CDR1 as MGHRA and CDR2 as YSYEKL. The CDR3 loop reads CASSQVAGGMGLNNEQFF. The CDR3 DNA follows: TGCGCCAGCAGCCAAGTAGCGGGAGGGATGGGACTAAACAATGAGCAGTTCTTC.

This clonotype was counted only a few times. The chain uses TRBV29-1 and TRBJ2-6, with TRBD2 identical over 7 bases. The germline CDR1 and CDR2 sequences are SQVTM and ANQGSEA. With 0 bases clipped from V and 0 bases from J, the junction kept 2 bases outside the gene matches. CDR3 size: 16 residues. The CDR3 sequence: CSVEDGGTSGANVLTF. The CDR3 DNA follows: TGCAGCGTTGAAGACGGGGGGACCTCTGGGGCCAACGTCCTGACTTTC.

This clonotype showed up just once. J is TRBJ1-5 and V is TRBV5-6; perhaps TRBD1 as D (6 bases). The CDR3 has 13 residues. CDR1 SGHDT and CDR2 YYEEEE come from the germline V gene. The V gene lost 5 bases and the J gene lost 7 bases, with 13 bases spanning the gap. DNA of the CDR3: TGTGCCAGCAGTCCCGCAGGGGCCCAGCCCCAGCATTTT. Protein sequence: CASSPAGAQPQHF.

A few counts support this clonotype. CDR3 region: CASSSPPRESKTQYF. CDR3 nucleotides: TGTGCCAGCAGCTCCCCCCCCCGGGAGTCGAAGACCCAGTACTTC. The chain has TRBV7-2 and TRBJ2-7; tentatively, D is TRBD2 (6 bases). The end of the DNA is better explained by TRBJ2-5, so the J call may be wrong. The CDR3 is made up of 15 amino acids. Germline V gene sequence: CDR1 SGHTA, CDR2 FQGNSA.

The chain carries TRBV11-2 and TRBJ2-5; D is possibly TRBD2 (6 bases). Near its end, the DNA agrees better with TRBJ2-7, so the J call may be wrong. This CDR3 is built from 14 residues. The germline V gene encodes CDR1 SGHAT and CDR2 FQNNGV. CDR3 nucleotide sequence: TGTGCCAGCCGAACGGCTAGCGCCTACGCCGAGCAGTACTTC. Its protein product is CASRTASAYAEQYF.

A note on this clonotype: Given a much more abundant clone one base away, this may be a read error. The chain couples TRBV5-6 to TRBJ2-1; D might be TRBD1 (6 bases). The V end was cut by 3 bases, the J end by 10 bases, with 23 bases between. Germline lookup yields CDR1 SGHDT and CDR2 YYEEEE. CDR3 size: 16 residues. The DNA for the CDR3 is TGTGCCAGCAGCTCATACCGTGGCAGGGGAGTTCGCGAGCAGTTCTTC. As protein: CASSSYRGRGVREQFF.

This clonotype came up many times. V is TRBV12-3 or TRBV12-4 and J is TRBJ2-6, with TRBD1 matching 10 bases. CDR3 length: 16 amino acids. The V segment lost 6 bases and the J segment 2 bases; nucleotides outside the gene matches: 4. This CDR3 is CASRRTGGAGANVLTF. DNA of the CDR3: TGTGCCAGCAGGAGGACAGGGGGGGCTGGGGCCAACGTCCTGACTTTC.